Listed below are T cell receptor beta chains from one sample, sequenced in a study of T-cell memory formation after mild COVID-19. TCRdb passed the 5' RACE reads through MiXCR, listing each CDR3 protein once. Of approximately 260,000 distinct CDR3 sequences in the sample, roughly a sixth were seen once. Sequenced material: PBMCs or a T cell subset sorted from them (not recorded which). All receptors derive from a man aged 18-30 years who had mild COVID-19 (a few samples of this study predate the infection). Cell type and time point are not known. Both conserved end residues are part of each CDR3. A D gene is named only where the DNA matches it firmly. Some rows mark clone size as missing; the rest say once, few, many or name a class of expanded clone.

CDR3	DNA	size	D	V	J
CASSLGLVVGDNEQFF	TGCGCCAGCAGCTTGGGGCTAGTGGTAGGAGACAATGAGCAGTTCTTC	NA	NA	TRBV5-1	TRBJ2-1
CASSPGQIYGYTF	TGTGCCAGCAGCCCCGGACAGATCTATGGCTACACCTTC	few	NA	TRBV5-6	TRBJ1-2
CASSLLEGASTDTQYF	TGTGCCAGCAGCTTACTTGAGGGGGCCAGCACAGATACGCAGTATTTT	NA	TRBD1	TRBV11-2	TRBJ2-3
CASSARTADGYTF	TGTGCCAGCAGCGCCCGGACAGCGGATGGCTACACCTTC	few	NA	TRBV7-2	TRBJ1-2
CASRETGTGVNEQFF	TGCGCCAGCCGTGAAACCGGGACAGGGGTCAATGAGCAGTTCTTC	few	TRBD1	TRBV5-1	TRBJ2-1
CASSTSPGSTEAFF	TGTGCCAGCAGCACTAGCCCCGGGTCCACTGAAGCTTTCTTT	NA	NA	TRBV9	TRBJ1-1
CAISENVGGARGYTF	TGTGCCATCAGTGAGAACGTAGGGGGGGCCCGTGGCTACACCTTC	few	NA	TRBV10-3	TRBJ1-2
CASRTSWGATEAFF	TGTGCCAGCAGGACCAGCTGGGGGGCCACTGAAGCTTTCTTT	few	NA	TRBV27	TRBJ1-1
CASMGLPPNSKNTGELFF	TGTGCCAGCATGGGCCTACCTCCAAATTCGAAGAACACCGGGGAGCTGTTTTTT	few	NA	TRBV7-9	TRBJ2-2
CASSIPGGYTF	TGTGCCAGCAGTATCCCGGGCGGCTACACCTTC	NA	NA	TRBV28	TRBJ1-2
CASSVQGVPYEQYF	TGTGCCAGCAGCGTACAGGGTGTTCCCTACGAGCAGTACTTC	many	NA	TRBV9	TRBJ2-7
CASSRQRDRSNGPCF	TGTGCCAGCAGCCGACAAAGGGACAGGTCAAATGGTCCGTGCTTC	many	TRBD1	TRBV27	TRBJ2-4
CASSLLADLWGYTF	TGCGCCAGCAGCTTGTTAGCAGACCTCTGGGGCTACACCTTC	few	NA	TRBV5-1	TRBJ1-2
CASSLHALGGQDTQYF	TGTGCCAGCAGCTTACATGCGCTGGGGGGGCAAGATACGCAGTATTTT	many	NA	TRBV7-3	TRBJ2-3
CSALTGGYGYTF	TGCAGTGCTTTGACAGGGGGCTATGGCTACACCTTC	few	TRBD1	TRBV20-1	TRBJ1-2
CSARDRVDGYTF	TGCAGTGCTAGAGATAGGGTGGATGGCTACACCTTC	few	NA	TRBV20-1	TRBJ1-2
CASKVETQYF	TGCGCCAGCAAGGTGGAGACCCAGTACTTC	NA	NA	TRBV5-1	TRBJ2-5
CASSLGQWTEAFF	TGTGCCAGCAGCCTCGGACAGTGGACTGAAGCTTTCTTT	few	NA	TRBV5-4	TRBJ1-1
CASQTTGVAEAFF	TGTGCCAGCCAAACGACAGGGGTGGCTGAAGCTTTCTTT	NA	TRBD1	TRBV19	TRBJ1-1
CASSLLGLYRIEQYF	TGTGCCAGCAGTTTATTGGGGCTATACCGTATCGAGCAGTACTTC	few	NA	TRBV27	TRBJ2-7
CASSPNRDSPLHF	TGTGCCAGCTCACCAAACAGGGACTCACCCCTCCACTTT	few	NA	TRBV18	TRBJ1-6
CASSLVGAQLTEAFF	TGTGCCAGCAGCTTAGTAGGGGCACAACTCACTGAAGCTTTCTTT	NA	NA	TRBV7-2	TRBJ1-1
CASSFPLQEVYNEQFF	TGTGCCAGCAGTTTTCCCCTGCAGGAAGTGTACAATGAGCAGTTCTTC	few	NA	TRBV12-3/TRBV12-4	TRBJ2-1
CASSYYGMGGQGIYEQFF	TGTGCCAGCAGTTACTACGGGATGGGAGGACAGGGAATCTATGAGCAGTTCTTC	few	TRBD1	TRBV6-5	TRBJ2-1
CASSHSLSPLHF	TGTGCCAGCAGCCATTCCCTTTCACCCCTCCACTTT	many	NA	TRBV14	TRBJ1-6
CASSSTPDRAVETQYF	TGTGCCAGCAGCTCTACCCCCGACAGGGCAGTTGAGACCCAGTACTTC	NA	TRBD1	TRBV5-5	TRBJ2-5
CATSVGRLGSGDTQYF	TGTGCCACCAGCGTGGGGCGCCTCGGATCCGGGGATACGCAGTATTTT	NA	NA	TRBV15	TRBJ2-3
CASSPGLLHDPYEQYF	TGTGCCAGCTCACCGGGTCTTCTCCACGACCCCTACGAGCAGTACTTC	once	NA	TRBV18	TRBJ2-7
CASSEDGGNQPQHF	TGTGCCAGCAGCGAGGATGGGGGCAATCAGCCCCAGCATTTT	NA	NA	TRBV9	TRBJ1-5
CASSPAPYREGYTF	TGTGCCAGCAGCCCTGCCCCCTACCGCGAAGGCTACACCTTC	few	NA	TRBV7-9	TRBJ1-2
CASSPGQLNEKLFF	TGTGCCAGCAGCCCAGGACAGCTTAATGAAAAACTGTTTTTT	few	NA	TRBV7-6	TRBJ1-4
CASSPREVYEKLFF	TGTGCCAGCTCACCGAGGGAAGTTTATGAAAAACTGTTTTTT	NA	NA	TRBV18	TRBJ1-4
CASSLEQITGELFF	TGCGCCAGCAGCTTGGAACAAATAACCGGGGAGCTGTTTTTT	NA	NA	TRBV5-1	TRBJ2-2
CASKDRGWGTDTQYF	TGTGCCAGCAAGGACAGGGGGTGGGGAACAGATACGCAGTATTTT	NA	TRBD1	TRBV6-5	TRBJ2-3
CASSDLRATNEKLFF	TGTGCCAGCAGTGACTTACGGGCAACTAATGAAAAACTGTTTTTT	NA	NA	TRBV25-1	TRBJ1-4
CASTLAGVLMDTQYF	TGTGCCAGCACACTAGCGGGGGTTCTCATGGATACGCAGTATTTT	few	TRBD2	TRBV7-2	TRBJ2-3
CASSLRGGDVDTQYF	TGTGCCAGCAGCTTACGCGGGGGGGACGTGGATACGCAGTATTTT	NA	TRBD2	TRBV7-3	TRBJ2-3
CASTLSGNTEAFF	TGTGCCAGCACCCTGAGTGGGAACACTGAAGCTTTCTTT	NA	NA	TRBV6-2/TRBV6-3	TRBJ1-1
CASSLAIYGPNTGELFF	TGTGCCAGCAGCTTAGCGATTTACGGGCCGAACACCGGGGAGCTGTTTTTT	few	NA	TRBV7-2	TRBJ2-2
CASSTGQQETQYF	TGTGCCAGCTCAACGGGACAGCAAGAGACCCAGTACTTC	NA	TRBD1	TRBV18	TRBJ2-5
CASSLDGTGVEQYF	TGTGCCAGCAGCTTAGACGGGACAGGGGTCGAGCAGTACTTC	NA	TRBD1	TRBV7-8	TRBJ2-7
CASSQDHHGVSSPLHF	TGCGCCAGCAGCCAAGATCATCACGGGGTCAGTTCACCCCTCCACTTT	NA	NA	TRBV4-3	TRBJ1-6
CASSLGGTIEQFF	TGTGCCAGCAGCTTAGGAGGGACGATTGAGCAGTTCTTC	few	NA	TRBV7-2	TRBJ2-1
CASSLDNRGPVNEQFF	TGTGCCAGCAGCTTAGATAACAGGGGGCCTGTCAATGAGCAGTTCTTC	few	TRBD1	TRBV11-2	TRBJ2-1
CASSQQPGGTEAFF	TGTGCCAGCAGCCAGCAGCCCGGAGGCACTGAAGCTTTCTTT	NA	NA	TRBV3-1	TRBJ1-1
CASSLLGPDHHGTGELFF	TGCGCCAGCAGCTTATTGGGCCCGGACCACCACGGCACCGGGGAGCTGTTTTTT	few	NA	TRBV5-1	TRBJ2-2
CASSDAKGGNNEQFF	TGTGCCAGCAGCGATGCGAAGGGGGGAAACAATGAGCAGTTCTTC	NA	NA	TRBV9	TRBJ2-1
CSARVVNEQYF	TGCAGTGCTAGAGTAGTCAACGAGCAGTACTTC	few	NA	TRBV20-1	TRBJ2-7
CAIRAGGLAFF	TGTGCCATCAGGGCAGGCGGGTTAGCTTTCTTT	NA	NA	TRBV10-3	TRBJ1-1
CASSVVPGQGPPEQFF	TGTGCCAGCAGCGTAGTTCCGGGACAGGGGCCCCCTGAGCAGTTCTTC	few	TRBD1	TRBV9	TRBJ2-1
CASRRTGGFSPLHF	TGTGCCAGCAGACGGACAGGGGGCTTTTCACCCCTCCACTTT	few	TRBD1	TRBV12-3/TRBV12-4	TRBJ1-6
CASSDRRGGIDTQYF	TGTGCCAGCAGCGATCGGCGGGGGGGTATAGATACGCAGTATTTT	few	TRBD2	TRBV7-2	TRBJ2-3
CASSSLVARYQETQYF	TGTGCCAGCAGCTCATTGGTAGCCCGATACCAAGAGACCCAGTACTTC	few	NA	TRBV7-6	TRBJ2-5
CASRRTPDTEAFF	TGCGCCAGCAGACGAACACCGGATACTGAAGCTTTCTTT	few	NA	TRBV4-3	TRBJ1-1
CASSVFGGAYTGELFF	TGTGCCAGCAGCGTATTCGGGGGGGCCTATACCGGGGAGCTGTTTTTT	NA	TRBD2	TRBV9	TRBJ2-2
CASRDSLMNTEAFF	TGTGCCAGTCGGGACAGTTTGATGAACACTGAAGCTTTCTTT	many	TRBD1	TRBV18	TRBJ1-1
CSARTDRNTEAFF	TGCAGTGCTAGGACCGACAGGAACACTGAAGCTTTCTTT	NA	NA	TRBV20-1	TRBJ1-1
CSARLDTPGNQPQHF	TGCAGTGCCCGGCTGGACACCCCGGGAAATCAGCCCCAGCATTTT	NA	NA	TRBV20-1	TRBJ1-5
CASSHEWGTGELFF	TGTGCCAGCAGCCACGAATGGGGGACCGGGGAGCTGTTTTTT	NA	NA	TRBV7-8	TRBJ2-2